This entry features one T cell receptor (beta chain) sequence. The sample originates from a study of identifying expanded T cells in peripheral blood. The CDR3 sequence is 15 residues long. V shed 2 bases and J shed 0 bases, with 11 bases lying between them. CDR1 is GTSNPN, CDR2 SVGIG, per germline (reference sequence). Produced via immunoSEQ multiplex PCR; TCRdb's table is partial and in-frame only. The profile shows approximately 110,000 clones, 88% of them singletons. Source material: blood. The genes are TRBV30 and TRBJ1-3; D is ambiguous. This receptor was obtained from a person aged 18 to 75 in good health. Here the CDR3 reads CAWSLVRGSGNTIYF. The CDR3 coding sequence is TGTGCCTGGAGTCTCGTCCGGGGCTCTGGAAACACCATATATTTT.